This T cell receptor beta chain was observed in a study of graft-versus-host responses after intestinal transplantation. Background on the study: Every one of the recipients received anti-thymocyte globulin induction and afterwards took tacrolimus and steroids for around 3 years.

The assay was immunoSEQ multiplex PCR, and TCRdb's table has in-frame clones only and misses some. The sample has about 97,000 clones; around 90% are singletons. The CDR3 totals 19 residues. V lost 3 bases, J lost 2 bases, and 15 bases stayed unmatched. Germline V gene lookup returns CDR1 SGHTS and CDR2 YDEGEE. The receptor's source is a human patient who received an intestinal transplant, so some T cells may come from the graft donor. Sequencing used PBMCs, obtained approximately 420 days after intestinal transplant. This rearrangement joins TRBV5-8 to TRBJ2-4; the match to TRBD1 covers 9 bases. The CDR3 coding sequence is TGTGCCAGCAGCTCAAGGGGGGACAGGGACTTTCCTTCCAAAAACATTCAGTACTTC. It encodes CASSSRGDRDFPSKNIQYF.